Listed below are T cell receptor beta chains from one sample, sequenced in a study of blood T cell repertoires in COVID-19. Profiled with immunoSEQ multiplex PCR; TCRdb holds only in-frame clones, not every one. The data show 150,000 or so clones, approximately 90% seen once. The sequenced sample was peripheral blood. The receptors were gathered from a man aged 50-59 years with acute or convalescent COVID-19. CDR3s include the opening cysteine and the closing phenylalanine or tryptophan. A D gene is named only where the DNA matches it firmly. Clone size appears in some rows only: once, few, many, or a class for an expanded clone.

clone_size,j_call,d_call,v_call,cdr3_aa,cdr3_nt
NA,TRBJ1-1,NA,TRBV19,CASRREGMAEAFF,TGTGCCAGTAGGAGGGAAGGGATGGCTGAAGCTTTCTTT
NA,TRBJ2-1,TRBD2,TRBV19,CASTEEVRAGHNEQFF,TGTGCCAGTACGGAGGAGGTTCGAGCGGGGCACAATGAGCAGTTCTTC
once,TRBJ2-2,NA,TRBV5-1,CASSLGQSANTGELFF,TGCGCCAGCAGCTTGGGGCAGTCCGCGAACACCGGGGAGCTGTTTTTT
NA,TRBJ2-7,TRBD2,TRBV10-1,CASSHGGGREQYF,TGCGCCAGCAGCCACGGGGGGGGCCGCGAGCAGTACTTC
NA,TRBJ1-6,TRBD1,TRBV5-1,CASSEGTGGSPLHF,TGCGCCAGCAGCGAAGGGACAGGGGGTTCACCCCTCCACTTT
few,TRBJ1-6,TRBD1,TRBV19,CASSYRGGSPLHF,TGTGCCAGTAGTTACAGGGGTGGTTCACCCCTCCACTTT
NA,TRBJ2-1,NA,TRBV18,CASSPSQQVHNEQFF,TGTGCCAGCTCACCCTCCCAGCAGGTCCACAATGAGCAGTTCTTC
NA,TRBJ2-4,TRBD1,TRBV11-2,CASSPGTEKNIQYF,TGTGCCAGCAGCCCCGGGACAGAAAAAAACATTCAGTACTTC
NA,TRBJ2-7,TRBD1,TRBV19,CASSKDRVSYEQYF,TGTGCCAGTAGTAAGGACAGGGTCTCCTACGAGCAGTACTTC
few,TRBJ2-1,TRBD2,TRBV7-9,CASSLGLAGSDEQFF,TGTGCCAGCAGCTTGGGACTAGCGGGATCGGATGAGCAGTTCTTC
NA,TRBJ2-5,NA,TRBV15,CATSRTPLPQETQYF,TGTGCCACCAGCAGGACTCCTCTCCCCCAAGAGACCCAGTACTTC
NA,TRBJ1-5,NA,TRBV19,CASSIIGGSNQPQHF,TGTGCCAGTAGTATTATAGGGGGAAGCAATCAGCCCCAGCATTTT
NA,TRBJ2-1,TRBD2,TRBV5-1,CASSYDFAGGNEQFF,TGCGCCAGCAGCTATGACTTCGCGGGGGGGAATGAGCAGTTCTTC
NA,TRBJ2-3,NA,TRBV29-1,CSVGTRFTDTQYF,TGCAGCGTTGGGACACGATTCACAGATACGCAGTATTTT
NA,TRBJ1-1,NA,TRBV19,CASSPQGSGTEAFF,TGTGCCAGTAGTCCCCAGGGGTCAGGCACTGAAGCTTTCTTT
NA,TRBJ1-5,NA,TRBV27,CASSFSGGNQPQHF,TGTGCCAGCAGTTTTTCAGGCGGCAATCAGCCCCAGCATTTT
NA,TRBJ2-2,TRBD2,TRBV3-1/TRBV3-2,CASSQDRRGSSANTGELFF,TGTGCCAGCAGCCAAGATCGCCGCGGGAGTTCCGCGAACACCGGGGAGCTGTTTTTT
NA,TRBJ1-2,NA,TRBV10-2,CASSESIAGHYGYTF,TGCGCCAGCAGTGAGTCGATAGCGGGCCACTATGGCTACACCTTC
NA,TRBJ2-3,NA,TRBV7-3,CASSFIAADTQYF,TGTGCCAGCAGCTTTATAGCGGCAGATACGCAGTATTTT
once,TRBJ2-3,TRBD2,TRBV6-1,CASSANPLAGGSYTQYF,TGTGCCAGCAGTGCAAACCCCCTAGCGGGAGGGTCTTATACGCAGTATTTT
NA,TRBJ2-7,TRBD2,TRBV27,CASSLAGGAYEQYF,TGTGCCAGCAGTTTAGCTGGGGGGGCCTACGAGCAGTACTTC
NA,TRBJ1-1,NA,TRBV28,CASSPTGGTEAFF,TGTGCCAGCAGCCCGACCGGGGGCACTGAAGCTTTCTTT
once,TRBJ1-1,TRBD1,TRBV5-1,CASSPRQGNTEAFF,TGCGCCAGCAGCCCCCGACAGGGGAACACTGAAGCTTTCTTT
once,TRBJ2-3,TRBD2,TRBV5-1,CASSFGVWRTSSTDTQYF,TGCGCCAGCAGCTTCGGGGTTTGGCGGACTAGCAGCACAGATACGCAGTATTTT
NA,TRBJ2-1,NA,TRBV16,CASSQTRIEQFF,TGTGCCAGCAGCCAAACTAGGATTGAGCAGTTCTTC
NA,TRBJ1-2,NA,TRBV4-1,CASSQGFLAYGYTF,TGCGCCAGCAGCCAAGGATTTCTGGCCTATGGCTACACCTTC
NA,TRBJ1-2,NA,TRBV28,CASSYGDGYTF,TGTGCCAGCAGTTACGGGGATGGCTACACCTTC
NA,TRBJ1-3,NA,TRBV9,CASSVVGHSGNTIYF,TGTGCCAGCAGCGTAGTGGGCCACTCTGGAAACACCATATATTTT
NA,TRBJ2-1,TRBD1,TRBV5-1,CASSETPTGAYNEQFF,TGCGCCAGCAGCGAAACTCCGACAGGGGCTTACAATGAGCAGTTCTTC
NA,TRBJ2-6,NA,TRBV28,CASHRQAHSGANVLTF,TGTGCCAGCCACCGCCAGGCCCACTCTGGGGCCAACGTCCTGACTTTC
NA,TRBJ1-2,TRBD1,TRBV27,CASSLRGTGYGYTF,TGTGCCAGCAGTTTACGGGGGACAGGGTATGGCTACACCTTC
NA,TRBJ2-7,NA,TRBV11-1,CASSPGQGGAYEQYF,TGTGCCAGCAGCCCAGGGCAGGGTGGGGCCTACGAGCAGTACTTC
NA,TRBJ2-5,NA,TRBV14,CASSQDHRALETQYF,TGTGCCAGCAGCCAAGATCACAGGGCGTTAGAGACCCAGTACTTC
NA,TRBJ2-7,NA,TRBV28,CASSVHLGGYEQYF,TGTGCCAGCAGTGTACATCTAGGGGGCTACGAGCAGTACTTC
once,TRBJ1-2,NA,TRBV7-8,CASSLDFRDTHGYTF,TGTGCCAGCAGCTTAGACTTCAGGGATACGCATGGCTACACCTTC
NA,TRBJ2-4,TRBD2,TRBV6-2/TRBV6-3,CASSYLAGRRDIQYF,TGTGCCAGCAGTTACTTAGCGGGGAGGAGAGACATTCAGTACTTC
NA,TRBJ2-3,TRBD2,TRBV16,CASSPGGDTQYF,TGTGCCAGCAGCCCCGGGGGGGATACGCAGTATTTT